This TCR beta chain was recorded in a study of tumor T cells in aggressive B-cell lymphoma. This table comes from immunoSEQ multiplex PCR, and its TCRdb copy is limited to in-frame clones, with some not included. Seen here are under 10,000 clones, approximately 82% observed once, and the top ten hold 4.5% to 6.5%. This TCR was recovered from an adult with diffuse large B cell lymphoma. Sequenced: tumor tissue.

The CDR3 nucleotides read TGTGCCAGCAGTCCCCTGGGGGAGGGAAGGTACGAGCAGTACTTC. This encodes CASSPLGEGRYEQYF. The J gene is TRBJ2-7, the V gene TRBV27; 7 nucleotides match TRBD2. This CDR3 has 15 residues. Germline CDR1 reads MNHEY; CDR2 reads SMNVEV (reference sequence). Losses at the gene ends were 5 bases for V and 4 bases for J; bases not matched to a gene: 11.